Listed here are 10 T cell receptor beta chains from one sample, sequenced in a study of tumor-infiltrating lymphocytes in primary liver carcinoma. Total RNA and DNA came together from about 21-30 mg of bulk tissue without cell sorting. TCR beta cDNA was prepared out of approximately 500 ng total RNA by means of a constant-region primer. Slightly modified ARM-PCR with three nested multiplex PCR rounds yielded TCR beta libraries. Use of TRBV1-TRBV30 forward primers with a C-beta reverse primer characterized the first two PCR rounds, which lasted about 9 cycles each. One entry per CDR3 protein, called by TCRdb with MiXCR from the multiplex PCR reads. The data show tens of thousands of distinct CDR3 sequences, 70% to 85% seen once. Sequenced: liver tumor tissue from sampling region 3. Subset of the sample: tumor region T3, left-lateral pole. The receptors come from a man between 40 and 49 years old with primary liver carcinoma and hepatitis B virus infection.

A word on this clonotype: A much larger clone lies one base from this, so it may be a read error. This sequence joins TRBV7-9 and TRBJ2-6; D uncertain. CDR1 and CDR2 from the germline V gene are SEHNR and FQNEAQ (reference sequence). Deletions cut 5 bases from V and 0 bases from J, with 14 bases between. The CDR3 runs to 17 residues. CDR3: CASSPRHGLSGANVLTF. Written as DNA, the CDR3 is TGTGCCAGCAGCCCCCGACATGGGCTCTCTGGGGCCAACGTCCTGACTTTC.

A note on this clonotype: One end of the junction does not line up with germline, which may come from a read error. The chain links TRBV30 to TRBJ2-6; D may be TRBD1 (5 bases). CDR1 GTSNPN and CDR2 SVGIG come from the germline V gene (reference sequence). The CDR3 loop spans 16 amino acids. The CDR3 nucleotides read TGTGTCTGGAGTAACAGTGGGCTCTCTGGGGCCAACGTCCTGACCTTC. It codes for CVWSNSGLSGANVLTF.

Note on this clonotype: An end of the junction does not agree with germline; a read error may underlie this. This chain uses TRBV6-1 with TRBJ2-7; either TRBD1 or TRBD2 may supply D (5 bases each). The germline CDR1 and CDR2 sequences are MNHNS and SASEGT. The CDR3 is 15 amino acids. The CDR3 sequence is CASSRVELGPYGQYF. CDR3 nucleotides: TGTGCCAGCAGTCGCGTAGAATTGGGACCCTACGGGCAGTACTTC.

Regarding this clonotype: Since the CDR3 does not end with the conserved phenylalanine or tryptophan, this likely comes from a read error. V is TRBV4-1 and J is TRBJ2-7; the match to TRBD2 covers 13 bases. The CDR3 contains 19 residues. Per the germline V gene, CDR1 is MGHRA and CDR2 is YSYEKL. The ends lost 4 bases at V and 5 bases at J; junction bases unmatched: 17. The DNA for the CDR3 is TGCGCCAGCAGCCCATCAGGCGGACTAGCGGGAGTCGGGTTCGACGAGCAGTACCTC. The encoded protein is CASSPSGGLAGVGFDEQYL.

Note on this clonotype: Since no conserved phenylalanine or tryptophan closes the CDR3, a read error is the likely cause. The chain has TRBV11-2 and TRBJ2-7; D gene uncertain. V lost 8 bases to trimming and J lost 2 bases, with 16 bases between them. This CDR3 spans 14 amino acids. Germline V CDR1 and CDR2: SGHAT, FQNNGV. The CDR3 DNA follows: TGTGCCAGCGACTTAACCGATGGAGCCTACGAGCAGTACTCC. Residues: CASDLTDGAYEQYS.

Relative to its sample, this clonotype is medium-sized (0.01 to 0.1%). V usage is TRBV10-1 and J usage is TRBJ2-1; D is perhaps TRBD1 or TRBD2 (5 bases each). Germline assignment: CDR1 WNHNN and CDR2 SYGVQD (reference sequence). V lost 3 bases and J 7 bases, leaving 7 bases between the germline ends. The CDR3 runs to 12 residues. CDR3 loop: CASSEWGNEQFF. The DNA of the CDR3 is TGCGCCAGCAGTGAATGGGGGAATGAGCAGTTCTTC.

In the case of this clonotype: This CDR3 fails to terminate in the conserved phenylalanine or tryptophan, so it likely reflects a read error. J is TRBJ1-1 and V is TRBV29-1, with D perhaps matching TRBD1 (5 bases). In germline, CDR1 is SQVTM, CDR2 ANQGSEA. This CDR3 contains 13 residues. This CDR3 is CSVEEGVNIEAFS. CDR3 nucleotides: TGCAGCGTTGAAGAGGGGGTGAACATTGAAGCTTTCTCT.

For this clonotype: Compared with germline, one end of the junction differs, possibly owing to a read error. The chain uses TRBV5-1 and TRBJ1-4; 8 bases agree with TRBD1. The CDR3 is 19 amino acids. Per the germline V gene, CDR1 is SGHRS and CDR2 is YFSETQ. Here the CDR3 DNA reads TGCGCCAGCAGCTCGGGTGTCTTAGAGCCGGGACAGGACGGCGAAAAACAGTTTTTT. Its protein is CASSSGVLEPGQDGEKQFF. Full variable domain (rest looked up from reference TRBV5-1 and TRBJ1-4): KAGVTQTPRYLIKTRGQQVTLSCSPISGHRSVSWYQQTPGQGLQFLFEYFSETQRNKGNFPGRFSGRQFSNSRSEMNVSTLELGDSALYLCASSSGVLEPGQDGEKQFFGSGTQLSVL.

This clonotype was seen a few times. An end of the junction differs from the germline gene, which may be a read error. This sequence joins TRBV6-1 and TRBJ2-5; D gene ambiguous. CDR1 MNHNS and CDR2 SASEGT come from the germline V gene. This CDR3 comprises 13 residues. The DNA for the CDR3 is TGTGCCAGCAGGAGACACTTCCAAGAGACCCATTACTTC. It encodes CASRRHFQETHYF.

As concerns this clonotype: The junction differs from germline at one of its ends, possibly a read error. The chain combines TRBV10-3 with TRBJ2-3, with D tentatively TRBD1 (6 bases). This CDR3 region has 14 residues. CDR1 and CDR2 (germline): ENHRY, SYGVKD. This chain's CDR3 is CTIGQRDSGDTQYF. The CDR3, as DNA: TGTACCATCGGCCAACGGGATTCAGGGGATACACAGTATTTT.